The rows below give T cell receptor beta chains drawn from one sample of a study of PD-L1 blockade in urothelial cancer. Profiled with immunoSEQ multiplex PCR; TCRdb holds only in-frame clones, not every one. The sample has some 110,000 clones; 85% to 90% are singletons. The sequencing here drew on PBMCs, taken around atezolizumab (anti-PD-L1) treatment. These receptors were collected from a man aged 55 to 69 with urothelial cancer. Both conserved end residues are part of each CDR3. Fields, in order: J gene, CDR3 length, clone size, V gene, D gene, CDR3 DNA, CDR3 protein. The D gene is left open where the match is weak. Clone size appears in some rows only: once, few, many, or a class for an expanded clone.

J: TRBJ2-4
length: 13
size: NA
V: TRBV19
D: TRBD1
DNA: TGTGCCAGTAGTCCGGGACAGGGAAACATTCAGTACTTC
CDR3: CASSPGQGNIQYF

J: TRBJ1-2
length: 14
size: few
V: TRBV5-1
D: NA
DNA: TGCGCCAGCAAGTCGGGGGGCGCCGTATATGGCTACACCTTC
CDR3: CASKSGGAVYGYTF

J: TRBJ2-2
length: 14
size: NA
V: TRBV4-3
D: NA
DNA: TGCGCCAGCAGCCAAGTCGGCGGCACCGGGGAGCTGTTTTTT
CDR3: CASSQVGGTGELFF

J: TRBJ1-3
length: 15
size: NA
V: TRBV10-3
D: NA
DNA: TGTGCCATCAGTGCGGCGACAAACTCTGGAAACACCATATATTTT
CDR3: CAISAATNSGNTIYF

J: TRBJ2-7
length: 13
size: NA
V: TRBV11-1
D: NA
DNA: TGTGCCAGCAGCCTTTCAGGGTCCCAAGAGCAGTACTTC
CDR3: CASSLSGSQEQYF

J: TRBJ1-2
length: 15
size: NA
V: TRBV7-2
D: TRBD1
DNA: TGTGCCAGCAGCTTGGGGACAGCTGCTAACTATGGCTACACCTTC
CDR3: CASSLGTAANYGYTF

J: TRBJ2-6
length: 17
size: NA
V: TRBV4-1
D: NA
DNA: TGCGCCAGCAGCCAAGCCTCGACAGTCCCTGGGGCCAACGTCCTGACTTTC
CDR3: CASSQASTVPGANVLTF

J: TRBJ1-4
length: 14
size: NA
V: TRBV5-4
D: NA
DNA: TGTGCCAGCAGCTTGAAACAGGGCGATGAAAAACTGTTTTTT
CDR3: CASSLKQGDEKLFF

J: TRBJ1-4
length: 14
size: NA
V: TRBV6-6
D: NA
DNA: TGTGCCAGCAGTTCCCGGGACATGGATGAAAAACTGTTTTTT
CDR3: CASSSRDMDEKLFF

J: TRBJ1-3
length: 16
size: NA
V: TRBV28
D: NA
DNA: TGTGCCAGCAGTTTATGGCAGGGCCTCTCTGGAAACACCATATATTTT
CDR3: CASSLWQGLSGNTIYF

J: TRBJ1-1
length: 15
size: NA
V: TRBV29-1
D: NA
DNA: TGCAGCGTTGAAGTTGACAGCCGAAAGAACACTGAAGCTTTCTTT
CDR3: CSVEVDSRKNTEAFF

J: TRBJ2-7
length: 14
size: NA
V: TRBV5-8
D: TRBD1
DNA: TGTGCCAGCAGCTACGGACAGGACGTCGACGAGCAGTACTTC
CDR3: CASSYGQDVDEQYF

J: TRBJ2-5
length: 15
size: NA
V: TRBV5-1
D: NA
DNA: TGCGCCAGCAGCACCGGGACTCTCCAAACAGAGACCCAGTACTTC
CDR3: CASSTGTLQTETQYF

J: TRBJ1-1
length: 15
size: NA
V: TRBV2
D: NA
DNA: TGTGCCAGCAGTGGACAGGATCTCATGAACACTGAAGCTTTCTTT
CDR3: CASSGQDLMNTEAFF

J: TRBJ2-3
length: 15
size: once
V: TRBV2
D: TRBD1
DNA: TGTGCCAGCCCGGGGGGGACAGGGGACACAGATACGCAGTATTTT
CDR3: CASPGGTGDTDTQYF

J: TRBJ2-1
length: 19
size: NA
V: TRBV6-4
D: TRBD2
DNA: TGTGCCAGCAGCCGAAGTAAGACTAGCGGGAGGATATCCTACAATGAGCAGTTCTTC
CDR3: CASSRSKTSGRISYNEQFF

J: TRBJ1-2
length: 14
size: NA
V: TRBV2
D: TRBD1
DNA: TGTGCCAGCAGTGGGACAGGGGGCGGCGATGGCTACACCTTC
CDR3: CASSGTGGGDGYTF

J: TRBJ1-2
length: 14
size: NA
V: TRBV28
D: NA
DNA: TGTGCCAGCACCCTAATTACAGGGAACTATGGCTACACCTTC
CDR3: CASTLITGNYGYTF

J: TRBJ2-2
length: 15
size: NA
V: TRBV28
D: TRBD2
DNA: TGTGCCAGCTTGGGGGGAGGGCCGAACACCGGGGAGCTGTTTTTT
CDR3: CASLGGGPNTGELFF

J: TRBJ1-5
length: 13
size: once
V: TRBV27
D: NA
DNA: TGTGCCAGCAGTTTCTCGGGTCGGCAGCCCCAGCATTTT
CDR3: CASSFSGRQPQHF

J: TRBJ2-7
length: 15
size: NA
V: TRBV6-5
D: NA
DNA: TGTGCCAGCAGTTCCCACAGGGCTCTGACCTACGAGCAGTACTTC
CDR3: CASSSHRALTYEQYF

J: TRBJ1-1
length: 13
size: NA
V: TRBV6-5
D: TRBD1
DNA: TGTGCCAGCAGCCGACAGGGAAACACTGAAGCTTTCTTT
CDR3: CASSRQGNTEAFF

J: TRBJ1-1
length: 14
size: NA
V: TRBV28
D: NA
DNA: TGTGCCAGCAGTTTGCTAATCATGAACACTGAAGCTTTCTTT
CDR3: CASSLLIMNTEAFF

J: TRBJ2-1
length: 16
size: NA
V: TRBV9
D: NA
DNA: TGTGCCAGCAGCCCAACCCGGGACATACCCGAGGATGAGCAGTTCTTC
CDR3: CASSPTRDIPEDEQFF

J: TRBJ1-5
length: 16
size: NA
V: TRBV7-6
D: NA
DNA: TGTGCCAGCAGCTTAGGGGCAGGGGCAAACAATCAGCCCCAGCATTTT
CDR3: CASSLGAGANNQPQHF

J: TRBJ2-7
length: 16
size: NA
V: TRBV27
D: TRBD2
DNA: TGTGCCAGCAGTCTCTTGTCGAGCGGGAGGGCCCACGAGCAGTACTTC
CDR3: CASSLLSSGRAHEQYF

J: TRBJ1-1
length: 15
size: NA
V: TRBV7-9
D: NA
DNA: TGTGCCAGCAGCTTAGTTGCCGGGGATAGCACTGAAGCTTTCTTT
CDR3: CASSLVAGDSTEAFF

J: TRBJ2-1
length: 21
size: NA
V: TRBV5-1
D: NA
DNA: TGCGCCAGCAGCTTGACGGGACCCAACCCGAACAGGGCCTTACCTTACAATGAGCAGTTCTTC
CDR3: CASSLTGPNPNRALPYNEQFF

J: TRBJ2-7
length: 15
size: few
V: TRBV6-5
D: TRBD2
DNA: TGTGCCAGCAGTTACTCGCCGGGAGGGCCGGTTGAGCAGTACTTC
CDR3: CASSYSPGGPVEQYF

J: TRBJ2-7
length: 13
size: NA
V: TRBV30
D: TRBD2
DNA: TGTGCCTGGAGTAGCGGGACTTCCTACGAGCAGTACTTC
CDR3: CAWSSGTSYEQYF

J: TRBJ1-6
length: 15
size: large
V: TRBV19
D: NA
DNA: TGTGCCAGTAGTATCGTGGGGCTGGGGAATTCACCCCTCCACTTT
CDR3: CASSIVGLGNSPLHF

J: TRBJ2-5
length: 15
size: NA
V: TRBV5-6
D: TRBD2
DNA: TGTGCCAGCAGCTTGGGCGGCGGGAGTGCAGAGACCCAGTACTTC
CDR3: CASSLGGGSAETQYF

J: TRBJ1-4
length: 15
size: NA
V: TRBV29-1
D: TRBD1
DNA: TGCAGCGTTGCCACCGGAGGGACAGGGGCTGAAAAACTGTTTTTT
CDR3: CSVATGGTGAEKLFF

J: TRBJ1-2
length: 16
size: NA
V: TRBV28
D: NA
DNA: TGTGCCAGCATCCCGTATCAGGGGATCCCGTCGGGGGGCTACACCTTC
CDR3: CASIPYQGIPSGGYTF

J: TRBJ2-7
length: 15
size: NA
V: TRBV5-1
D: TRBD1
DNA: TGCGCCAGCAGCTTAACAGGGGGCGCATCCTACGAGCAGTACTTC
CDR3: CASSLTGGASYEQYF